This T cell receptor beta chain was sequenced for a study of shared clonotypes between healthy human individuals. Those who donated, Caucasian adults without exception, all lived in Nashville, Tennessee. CDR1 is SGHRS and CDR2 is YFSETQ in the germline V gene. The CDR3 consists of 14 residues. Trimming took 4 bases from V and 5 from J; bases not matched to a gene: 4. Notes on this clone: This sample also contains other DNA sequences that code for the same CDR3.

At the deep level, the assay was run. Assay used: immunoSEQ multiplex PCR; TCRdb lists only in-frame clones, some missing. The sample yields 500,000 or so clones, more than 95% seen once. This rearrangement joins TRBV5-1 to TRBJ1-5, with 9 bases aligning to TRBD1. This sequence was found in a young woman in good health. The specimen was naive CD4+ T cells sorted from blood. Noted subset: CD45RA+ positively selected. The CDR3 protein is CASSPGQGDQPQHF. The DNA of the CDR3 is TGCGCCAGCAGCCCGGGACAGGGAGATCAGCCCCAGCATTTT.